Below are 24 T cell receptor beta chains sequenced from a single sample in a study of blood T cells in healthy people across ages. A J-beta primer mix and a sample-barcoded 5' primer were used in a second PCR of about 7 to 11 cycles. TCRdb re-analysed the 5' RACE reads in MiXCR, keeping a single row per CDR3 protein. Among 890,000 or so distinct CDR3 sequences listed, under 80% were seen once. The material sequenced was blood. Every receptor here comes from a man aged 30 to 39 in good health.

In its sample, this clonotype was seen a few times. J is TRBJ2-7 and V is TRBV7-2; tentative D call: TRBD1 (7 bases). Germline V gene sequence: CDR1 SGHTA, CDR2 FQGNSA. The CDR3 runs to 15 residues. The germline V and J ends were trimmed by 6 bases and 3 bases, with 18 bases remaining between them. The CDR3 reads CASRRGAGGFYEQYF. The CDR3 DNA is TGTGCCAGCAGAAGGGGGGCAGGGGGTTTCTACGAGCAGTACTTC. Filled out from reference TRBV7-2 and TRBJ2-7, the complete variable domain reads GAGVSQSPSNKVTEKGKDVELRCDPISGHTALYWYRQSLGQGLEFLIYFQGNSAPDKSGLPSDRFSAERTGGSVSTLTIQRTQQEDSAVYLCASRRGAGGFYEQYFGPGTRLTVT.

This clonotype was found a few times. The chain employs TRBV9 and TRBJ2-7; TRBD1 matches at 12 bases. The ends lost 3 bases at V and 3 bases at J; junction bases unmatched: 4. In germline, CDR1 is SGDLS, CDR2 YYNGEE. The CDR3 sequence is 15 residues long. CDR3 residues: CASSAGTGGHYEQYF. CDR3 in DNA: TGTGCCAGCAGCGCCGGGACAGGGGGCCACTACGAGCAGTACTTC.

The chain couples TRBV18 to TRBJ2-3; D remains unclear. The ends were cut back, 0 bases at V and 1 base at J, with 5 bases in the middle. CDR1 KGHSH and CDR2 LQKENI come from the germline V gene. CDR3 length: 14 amino acids. The CDR3 bases are TGTGCCAGCTCACCACCAGGTCGCACAGATACGCAGTATTTT. This gives the protein CASSPPGRTDTQYF.

The V call is TRBV4-3, the J call TRBJ1-4; D is ambiguous. The germline CDR1 and CDR2 sequences are LGHNA and YSLEER. V was pared by 3 bases and J by 4 bases, with 15 bases between. The length of the CDR3 is 16 residues. The CDR3 DNA sequence: TGCGCCAGCAGCCAGTGGGAGGTGCCAGATAATGAAAAACTGTTTTTT. Residues: CASSQWEVPDNEKLFF.

The CDR3 loop reads CASTPNVRVGEQFF. DNA for the CDR3: TGTGCCAGTACCCCGAACGTTAGGGTAGGGGAGCAGTTCTTC. V is TRBV7-9 and J is TRBJ2-1; D gene unclear. Germline lookup yields CDR1 SEHNR and CDR2 FQNEAQ (reference sequence). V lost 9 bases to trimming and J lost 10 bases, with 22 bases between them. This CDR3 spans 14 amino acids. Full variable domain (outside the CDR3, taken from reference TRBV7-9 and TRBJ2-1): DTGVSQNPRHKITKRGQNVTFRCDPISEHNRLYWYRQTLGQGPEFLTYFQNEAQLEKSRLLSDRFSAERPKGSFSTLEIQRTEQGDSAMYLCASTPNVRVGEQFFGPGTRLTVL.

CDR3 residues: CASSDDREADTQYF. Here the CDR3 DNA reads TGTGCCAGCAGTGATGACAGGGAAGCAGATACGCAGTATTTT. This chain uses TRBV12-3 or TRBV12-4 with TRBJ2-3; TRBD1 aligns across 7 bases. The CDR3 has 14 residues. The junction had 6 bases not matched to a gene; V was cut back by 5 bases and J by 4 bases.

The V gene is TRBV7-6, the J gene TRBJ1-6, with 7 bases aligning to TRBD1. Germline loops: CDR1 SGHVS, CDR2 FNYEAQ. Germline trimming cut 5 bases from V and 10 bases from J; bases unmatched to any gene: 11. The CDR3 is 15 residues long. The CDR3 region is CASSLQTGTNSPLHF. The CDR3 DNA reads as TGTGCCAGCAGCCTCCAGACAGGGACGAACTCACCCCTCCACTTT.

The V call is TRBV21-1, the J call TRBJ1-5; the table's D call, TRBD1, was not checked against the DNA. TRBV21-1 is an annotated pseudogene. The CDR3 is 14 amino acids. In DNA, the CDR3 is TGTGCCATTACGGGGCAGCCCGGGAATCAGCCCCAGCATTTT. The encoded protein is CAITGQPGNQPQHF.

This sequence joins TRBV6-6 and TRBJ1-1; D not resolved. Germline assignment: CDR1 MNHNY and CDR2 SVGAGI (reference sequence). The CDR3 extends over 13 amino acids. The V and J ends lost 9 bases and 1 base respectively, with 12 bases between them. DNA for the CDR3: TGTGCCAGTTCGACGGCAGGGAACACTGAAGCTTTCTTT. This codes for CASSTAGNTEAFF.

This clonotype occurred a few times. The genes are TRBV4-3 and TRBJ2-7, with unresolved D. Germline CDR1 and CDR2: LGHNA and YSLEER. The CDR3 sequence is 14 residues long. V shed 0 bases and J shed 2 bases, with 8 bases lying between them. Here the CDR3 reads CASSQETQTYEQYF. In nucleotides, the CDR3 is TGCGCCAGCAGCCAAGAAACCCAAACCTACGAGCAGTACTTC.

The chain combines TRBV29-1 with TRBJ2-5; D is perhaps TRBD2 (5 bases). Trimming stripped 4 bases from V and 11 bases from J, with 14 bases between. Germline V gene sequence: CDR1 SQVTM, CDR2 ANQGSEA. The CDR3 is made up of 11 amino acids. CDR3 loop: CSVVQLGGQYF. The DNA for the CDR3 is TGCAGCGTTGTCCAACTAGGTGGGCAGTACTTC.

This clonotype was seen a handful of times. The chain links TRBV3-1 to TRBJ2-5; a weak D match, TRBD1 (5 bases). Germline V gene data show CDR1 as LGHDT and CDR2 as YNNKEL (reference sequence). Trimming took off 0 bases at V and 2 bases at J, with 10 bases between the two ends. The CDR3 runs 15 residues. CDR3 nucleotides: TGTGCCAGCAGCCAAGACTTAGCAGGGCAAGAGACCCAGTACTTC. Encoded protein: CASSQDLAGQETQYF.

The rearrangement links TRBV4-2 to TRBJ2-7, with D perhaps matching TRBD1 or TRBD2 (5 bases each). V lost 4 bases and J lost 2, with 27 bases in between. In germline, CDR1 is LGHNA, CDR2 YNFKEQ. The CDR3 extends over 19 amino acids. In nucleotides, the CDR3 is TGTGCCAGCAGCCGAAATTACATATCATTGGGACCCGCCCCCTACGAGCAGTACTTC. It specifies CASSRNYISLGPAPYEQYF.

This chain joins TRBV10-3 and TRBJ2-5; D is unclear. The J call may be incorrect, as the DNA end agrees better with TRBJ2-7. The CDR3 covers 12 residues. In germline, CDR1 is ENHRY, CDR2 SYGVKD. The CDR3 loop reads CAISTGEPEQYF. The CDR3, as DNA: TGTGCCATCAGTACGGGCGAGCCCGAGCAGTACTTC.

The V gene is TRBV10-3, the J gene TRBJ1-4, with D uncertain. The V end was cut by 3 bases, the J end by 8 bases, with 7 bases between. From germline, CDR1 is ENHRY and CDR2 SYGVKD. This CDR3 has 12 residues. Here the CDR3 reads CAISDQTEKLFF. The CDR3 DNA follows: TGTGCCATCAGTGACCAGACAGAAAAACTGTTTTTT.

The chain couples TRBV11-2 to TRBJ1-1; D might be TRBD1 (6 bases). The CDR3 runs to 13 residues. V was trimmed by 5 bases and J by 4 bases, leaving 11 bases between them. CDR1 is SGHAT, CDR2 FQNNGV, per germline. The CDR3 DNA reads as TGTGCCAGCAGCCAGGGGAGTCCCACTGAAGCTTTCTTT. Translating gives CASSQGSPTEAFF.

This clonotype appeared a few times. The chain combines TRBV24-1 with TRBJ2-7, with D possibly matching TRBD2 (5 bases). V was pared by 4 bases and J by 2 bases, with 11 bases between. Germline CDR1 KGHDR, CDR2 SFDVKD. CDR3 length: 14 residues. The DNA of the CDR3 is TGTGCCACCAGTGACCCCGGGATCCCCTACGAGCAGTACTTC. Translated: CATSDPGIPYEQYF.

This clonotype has only a few counts. The genes are TRBV5-5 and TRBJ2-5, with no clear D. This CDR3 contains 13 residues. Germline CDR1 is SGHKS and CDR2 is YYEKEE (reference sequence). Deletions cut 0 bases from V and 9 bases from J, with 12 bases between. CDR3 region: CASSLEASRAQYF. CDR3 DNA: TGTGCCAGCAGCTTGGAGGCCAGTCGGGCCCAGTACTTC.

The rearrangement uses TRBV7-2 and TRBJ2-7; D is perhaps TRBD1 (6 bases). The germline V gene encodes CDR1 SGHTA and CDR2 FQGNSA. With 5 bases removed from V and 3 bases from J, the gap between germline ends came to 14 bases. The CDR3 is 14 residues long. The DNA of the CDR3 is TGTGCCAGCAGCGCGCTCCGGGACAACTACGAGCAGTACTTC. It is translated as CASSALRDNYEQYF.

V is TRBV6-2 or TRBV6-3 and J is TRBJ2-5; possible D gene TRBD1, 5 bases. The germline CDR1 and CDR2 sequences are MNHEY and SVGEGT. V was clipped by 6 bases and J by 4 bases, with 12 bases between them. The CDR3 is 13 residues long. CDR3 sequence: CASRTSGIETQYF. The CDR3 nucleotides read TGTGCCAGCAGAACCTCAGGGATAGAGACCCAGTACTTC.

This chain joins TRBV7-2 and TRBJ2-5; 7 bases align to TRBD2. V trimming: 1 base; J trimming: 5 bases; junction bases outside the gene matches: 10. Germline CDR1 reads SGHTA; CDR2 reads FQGNSA. This CDR3 comprises 16 residues. CDR3 amino acids: CASSLGLAPGGETQYF. The DNA for the CDR3 is TGTGCCAGCAGCTTAGGACTAGCCCCCGGGGGGGAGACCCAGTACTTC. Full variable domain (remainder filled in from reference TRBV7-2 and TRBJ2-5): GAGVSQSPSNKVTEKGKDVELRCDPISGHTALYWYRQSLGQGLEFLIYFQGNSAPDKSGLPSDRFSAERTGGSVSTLTIQRTQQEDSAVYLCASSLGLAPGGETQYFGPGTRLLVL.

This chain uses TRBV27 with TRBJ2-7; perhaps TRBD1 as D (5 bases). Trimming removed 2 bases from V and 2 bases from J, with 10 bases in between. The germline CDR1 and CDR2 sequences are MNHEY and SMNVEV (reference sequence). This CDR3 contains 14 residues. The CDR3, as DNA: TGTGCCAGCAGTTTAACAGGTTATACCTACGAGCAGTACTTC. Its protein is CASSLTGYTYEQYF.

The chain recombines TRBV20-1 with TRBJ2-4; D is possibly TRBD1 (6 bases). This CDR3 is 12 amino acids long. Per the germline V gene, CDR1 is DFQATT and CDR2 is SNEGSKA (reference sequence). Trimming removed 7 bases at V and 13 bases at J, with 20 bases between. CDR3: CSVLIAGEEQYF. The CDR3 region has the DNA TGCAGTGTGCTCATTGCAGGGGAAGAGCAGTACTTC.

The count of this clonotype is one. The genes are TRBV2 and TRBJ2-7, with 7 bases matching TRBD1. The junction had 12 bases not matched to a gene; V was cut back by 6 bases and J by 7 bases. In germline, CDR1 is SNHLY, CDR2 FYNNEI. The CDR3 totals 14 residues. The CDR3 coding sequence is TGTGCCAGCAGCCGGACAGGCTTCTCGGGGGAGCAGTACTTC. It is translated as CASSRTGFSGEQYF.